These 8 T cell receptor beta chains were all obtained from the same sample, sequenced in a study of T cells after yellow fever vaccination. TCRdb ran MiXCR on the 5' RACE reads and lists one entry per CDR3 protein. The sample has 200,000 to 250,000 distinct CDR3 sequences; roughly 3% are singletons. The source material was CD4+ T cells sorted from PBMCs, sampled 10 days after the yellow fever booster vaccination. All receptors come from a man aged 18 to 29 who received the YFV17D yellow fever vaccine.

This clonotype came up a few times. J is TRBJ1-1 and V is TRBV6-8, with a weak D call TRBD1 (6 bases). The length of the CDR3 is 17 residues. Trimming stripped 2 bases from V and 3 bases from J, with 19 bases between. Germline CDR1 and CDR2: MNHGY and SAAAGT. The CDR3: CASSYLFVGGGDTEAFF. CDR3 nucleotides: TGTGCCAGCAGTTACCTTTTCGTGGGGGGCGGCGACACTGAAGCTTTCTTT.

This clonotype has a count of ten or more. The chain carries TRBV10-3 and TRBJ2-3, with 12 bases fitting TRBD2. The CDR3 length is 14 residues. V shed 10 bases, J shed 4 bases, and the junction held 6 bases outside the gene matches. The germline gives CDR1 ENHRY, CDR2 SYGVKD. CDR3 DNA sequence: TGTGCCACTAGCGGGGGGGCCGGGGCAGATACGCAGTATTTT. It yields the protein CATSGGAGADTQYF.

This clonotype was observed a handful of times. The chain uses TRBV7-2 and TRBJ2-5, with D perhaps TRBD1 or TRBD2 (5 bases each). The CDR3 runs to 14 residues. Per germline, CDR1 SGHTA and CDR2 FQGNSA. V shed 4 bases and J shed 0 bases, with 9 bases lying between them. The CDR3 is CASSSEGYQETQYF. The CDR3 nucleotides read TGTGCCAGCAGCTCAGAGGGGTACCAAGAGACCCAGTACTTC.

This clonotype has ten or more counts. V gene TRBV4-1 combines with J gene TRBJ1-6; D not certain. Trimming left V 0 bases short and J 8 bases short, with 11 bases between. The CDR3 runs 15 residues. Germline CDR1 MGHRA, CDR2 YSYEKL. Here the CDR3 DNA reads TGCGCCAGCAGCCAAGAACCATCGGGGTATTCACCCCTCCACTTT. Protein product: CASSQEPSGYSPLHF.

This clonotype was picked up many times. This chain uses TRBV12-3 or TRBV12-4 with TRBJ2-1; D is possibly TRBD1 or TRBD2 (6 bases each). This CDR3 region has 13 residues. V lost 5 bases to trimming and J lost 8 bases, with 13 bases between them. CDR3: CASSRMRGDEQFF. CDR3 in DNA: TGTGCCAGCAGTCGGATGAGGGGGGATGAGCAGTTCTTC.

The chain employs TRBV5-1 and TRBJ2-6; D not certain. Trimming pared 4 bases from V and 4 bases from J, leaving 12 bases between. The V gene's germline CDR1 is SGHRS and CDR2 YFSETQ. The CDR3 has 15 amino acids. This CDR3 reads CASSPVAPGANVLTF. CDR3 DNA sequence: TGCGCCAGCAGCCCAGTAGCCCCCGGGGCCAACGTCCTGACTTTC.

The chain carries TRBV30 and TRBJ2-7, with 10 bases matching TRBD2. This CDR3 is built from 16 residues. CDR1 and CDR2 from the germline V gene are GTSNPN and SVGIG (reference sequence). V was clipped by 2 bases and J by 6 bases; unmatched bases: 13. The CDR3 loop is CAWSPPGLATSGEQYF. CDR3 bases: TGTGCCTGGAGTCCGCCGGGACTAGCGACTTCAGGCGAGCAGTACTTC.

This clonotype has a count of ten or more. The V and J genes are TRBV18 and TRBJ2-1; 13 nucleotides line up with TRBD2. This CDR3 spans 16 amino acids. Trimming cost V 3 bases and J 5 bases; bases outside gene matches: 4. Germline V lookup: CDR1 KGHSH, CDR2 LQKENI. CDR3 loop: CASSPPTSGGHNEQFF. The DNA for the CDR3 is TGTGCCAGCTCACCGCCGACTAGCGGGGGGCACAATGAGCAGTTCTTC.